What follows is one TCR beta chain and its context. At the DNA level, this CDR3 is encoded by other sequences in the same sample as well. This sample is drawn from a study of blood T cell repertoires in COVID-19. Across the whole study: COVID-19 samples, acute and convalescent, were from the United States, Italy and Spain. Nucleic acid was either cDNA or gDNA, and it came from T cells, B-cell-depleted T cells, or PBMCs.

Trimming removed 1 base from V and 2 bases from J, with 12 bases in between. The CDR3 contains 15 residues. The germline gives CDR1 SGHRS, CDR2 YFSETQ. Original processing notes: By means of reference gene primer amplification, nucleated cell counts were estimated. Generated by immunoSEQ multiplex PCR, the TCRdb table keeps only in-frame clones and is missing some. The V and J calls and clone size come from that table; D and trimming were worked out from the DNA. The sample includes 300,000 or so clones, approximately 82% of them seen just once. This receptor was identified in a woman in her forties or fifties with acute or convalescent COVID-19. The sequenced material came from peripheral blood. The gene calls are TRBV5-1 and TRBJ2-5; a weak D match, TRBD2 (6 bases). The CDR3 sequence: CASSLSGGPQETQYF. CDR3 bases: TGCGCCAGCAGCTTGTCCGGGGGACCTCAAGAGACCCAGTACTTC.